The entry below describes one T cell receptor beta chain. The antigen remains unidentified. This sample is part of a study of blood T cells in healthy people across ages. PCR was performed a second time for about 6 to 12 cycles using a sample-barcoded 5' primer and a J-beta primer mix. A template-switch adaptor with 12 random nucleotides tagged each cDNA molecule. TCRdb re-called the 5' RACE reads through MiXCR, storing one row per CDR3 protein. Among 1,500,000 or so distinct CDR3 sequences, roughly two fifths were seen once, and the ten largest hold 4%. Germline lookup yields CDR1 SGHTA and CDR2 FQGNSA. CDR3 length equals 13 residues. V shed 4 bases and J shed 7 bases, with 11 bases lying between them. Study-level results: Long-lived and aged donors differed, with more naive CD4+ cells and higher diversity in the long-lived.

This sequence was found in a woman aged 18 to 35 in good health. The genes are TRBV7-2 and TRBJ2-1, with a weak D call TRBD2 (5 bases). The sample consisted of blood. In nucleotides, the CDR3 is TGTGCCAGCAGCTCGTCTAGCCTGAATGAGCAGTTCTTC. This sequence encodes CASSSSSLNEQFF.